Detailed here is one TCR beta chain. Its specificity is unknown. These data belong to a study of T cell responses to AZD1222 COVID-19 vaccine. Study-level findings and limits: Baseline serostatus was positive in only a handful of AZD1222 recipients. Spike regions recognized by vaccine-associated CD4 TCRs spanned the protein, led by 160-218 and 743-854.

The data were produced by immunoSEQ multiplex PCR, yet TCRdb's version contains in-frame clones alone and is incomplete. There are roughly 180,000 clones in the sample; approximately 91% occur only once, and around 1.9% lies in the top ten. The receptor's source is an adult who received the AZD1222 COVID-19 vaccine. The sample here was peripheral blood, taken 28 days after the second AZD1222 dose.

The CDR3 DNA follows: TGTGCCAGCAGCTTACAATTTTCGGGACAGCCCTACGAGCAGTACTTC. Translating gives CASSLQFSGQPYEQYF. V usage is TRBV7-8 and J usage is TRBJ2-7; 7 bases line up with TRBD1. The CDR3 length is 16 residues. The V segment lost 2 bases and the J segment 2 bases; nucleotides outside the gene matches: 9. Germline V gives CDR1 SGHVS, CDR2 FQNEAQ.